This paragraph reports one T cell receptor beta chain. Its antigen remains undetermined. No qualities accompany the bases; no much larger clone lies one base away. This record belongs to a study of cytomegalovirus exposure and HLA in healthy donors (dated by TCRdb to 2017 to 2019). Broadly, across the study: According to an earlier analysis of a few hundred of the donors, 150 million to 200 million T cells yielded roughly 110 million unique TCR beta sequences and about 300 Gb of sequence data. Roughly 300 gigabases of sequencing data and 75 million to 85 million unique TCR sequences made up an early release that covered approximately 650 HLA-typed donors. Of the 398 genotyped donors, approximately 83% fell in the genetic ancestry cluster associated with self-reported Caucasian donors. The aim of the study was to test whether cataloging public T cell receptors could identify signatures of past pathogen exposure. The study profiled the T cell repertoires of under 850 subjects by immunosequencing and related them to cytomegalovirus serostatus. In addition to the first cohort of approximately 670 subjects, a separate validation cohort of approximately 110 different subjects was used. High-throughput TCR immunosequencing, statistical association of individual TCRs with disease status, and machine learning were combined to predict cytomegalovirus infection status. To study patterns of TCR occurrence, a later analysis re-analyzed previously published TCR beta repertoires from 650 to 750 donors and added high-resolution HLA genotyping. Rather than using new phenotypic data, the later analysis identified candidate immune exposures from TCR beta sequences and from how often those sequences occurred across donors. In an earlier analysis of 587 of the donors, high-throughput TCR beta sequencing was used to judge whether each TCR beta V gene segment behaved as functional or pseudogenic. Donor age, sex, ethnicity and CMV serostatus were compiled alongside the repertoire data. In a later genetic analysis, genome-wide SNP genotypes for about 65% of the roughly 700 donors were used, and that subset was treated as a discovery cohort. All discovery cohort repertoires had been generated using a single sequencing platform. HLA typing included class I and class II loci at four-digit resolution. The number of donors typed differed by locus, with about 629-640 for A, B, C, DRB1 and DQB1, around 520 for DQA1, 600 to 610 for DPA1, and around 450 for DPB1. A handful of DR-DQ haplotypes were handled as single units for association and clustering because linkage in the cohort was strong. Across around 400 genotyped donors of the cohort, an average of roughly 200,000 unique TCR beta nucleotide sequences per donor were sequenced, and roughly 17% of those sequences were non-productive. The paper's findings and limits, for the study overall: A few of the identified cytomegalovirus-associated TCR beta chains were confirmed in vitro to be specific for cytomegalovirus antigens. A later analysis reported that several top co-occurrence clusters appeared linked to parvovirus B19, influenza, CMV and Epstein-Barr virus. In a later genetic analysis, a missense DCLRE1C variant was associated with V-gene and J-gene trimming of TCR beta chains, and the association was replicated in an independent cohort. In a later analysis, the rate of TCR association differed among HLA loci, with DRB1 alleles having the most associated TCRs and HLA-C alleles having the fewest. A later analysis found that HLA-associated TCR beta chains were more clonally expanded and had lower generation probabilities than equally common non-associated chains. Some IMGT-functional V segments, including TRBV6-2 and TRBV6-3, could not be distinguished by the 87-base-pair reads and were therefore excluded. The earlier analysis of some 540 of the donors excluded some 16 rarely observed V segments, including chromosome 9 orphons, because counts were too low. Sequencing depth was assumed to be roughly uniform across donors in the presence/absence analyses, though that assumption may not hold. In this cohort, only TCR beta chains were sequenced, and detectable features were limited by the absence of alpha or paired-chain data. Most CMV-associated TCR beta chains appeared to be HLA-restricted in a later analysis, and the HLA associations seemed to be driven largely by CMV exposure. Cytomegalovirus status was reported to be diagnosed by the classifier with high specificity and sensitivity in both the original and validation cohorts. Linkage disequilibrium might explain the correlated functional status among segregating V segments, but an unknown experimental factor could not be ruled out. While some public TCRs were present in many individuals, most TCR sequences turned up only very rarely across donors. Specific HLA alleles were associated with around 18,000 TCR beta sequences at a false discovery rate of 0.05 in a later analysis. A later genetic analysis reported fewer N-insertions in productive TCRs among donors in an Asian-associated ancestry cluster than the roughly 670-donor mean. The study listed approximately 160 TCR beta chains as associated with cytomegalovirus. When HLA alleles, especially DR and DQ, strongly co-occurred, attributing TCR associations to individual alleles was difficult. A further reported finding was that TCR beta sequences accurately predicted the HLA-A and HLA-B alleles for most subjects in the first cohort. A cluster of highly shared sequence variants was judged likely to represent a technical artifact of the sequencing pipeline. Immune exposure information for the cohort was limited to CMV serostatus. Broadly in line with IMGT annotations, most TCR beta V segments showed up in productive rearrangements about 90% or about 30% of the time in an earlier analysis of under 700 of the donors. Because some donors lacked HLA typing at each locus, the association tests relied only on the typed subset. The authors suggested that the approach could potentially be extended to other disease states and immunological phenotypes.

CDR1 SGHTA and CDR2 FQGNSA were looked up in the germline V gene. The V end gives up 3 bases and the J end 3 bases, leaving 4 bases in the junction not matched to a gene. The CDR3 has 14 amino acids, counting the end cysteine and phenylalanine. Only the CDR3 region is kept as DNA, spanning 42 bases read in frame from base 1. In total, 500 to 700 healthy bone marrow donors made up the cohort. Cohort members were all nominally healthy when sampled, although unrecorded immune exposures were likely present. The donor was CMV seropositive and belonged to the group of some 290 seropositive cohort members. A peripheral blood sample was collected from each donor, and TCR beta sequencing was performed on peripheral blood mononuclear cells. The Qiagen DNeasy Blood Extraction Kit was used to extract genomic DNA from the blood cell samples. Library preparation was by the immunoSEQ multiplex PCR assay. The multiplex PCR relied on a mix of 60 forward primers for TCR Vbeta segments and 13 reverse primers for TCR Jbeta segments. A multiplex PCR assay on genomic DNA amplified the CDR3 region of rearranged TCR beta genes. Amplified TCR beta libraries were sequenced as 87-base-pair reads on the Illumina HiSeq System. The authors processed their data as follows. A later analysis counted 75 million to 100 million unique TCR beta chains across the 550 to 750 repertoires, and approximately 11 million of these chains were shared by at least two donors. To remove PCR and sequencing errors, raw reads were error-corrected and collapsed into unique sequences using a nearest-neighbor algorithm that merged closely related sequences. To assign V, D and J gene segments, CDR3 sequences were aligned to IMGT reference sequences. For a sequence to be retained, a match of at least six nucleotides was required to both a V gene segment and a J gene segment. A rearrangement counted as productive if the CDR3 had no stop codons and remained in frame with V and J, and every other rearrangement counted as non-productive. CDR3 was defined according to IMGT convention as the region running from the second conserved V-encoded cysteine to the conserved J-encoded phenylalanine. The earlier analysis of fewer than 750 of the donors excluded sequences that lacked an unambiguous match to a single V gene segment. In an earlier analysis of approximately 550 of the donors, V segments were called functional above 56.7% productive rearrangements and were called segregating when the between-donor standard deviation exceeded 5%. A statistical classification framework was built for diagnosing cytomegalovirus status from the catalog of TCR beta chain sequences. In a later analysis, TCR nucleotide sequences were compared against IMGT/GENE-DB human TR gene sequences so that V and J genes could be assigned. A later analysis assigned CDR3 sequences and most-parsimonious VDJ recombination scenarios with the TCRdist pipeline. In a later analysis, each TCR beta chain was defined by its CDR3 amino acid sequence together with its V-gene family, and reads lacking a unique V-gene family were excluded. In a later analysis, some 600 highly shared, low-generation-probability nucleotide sequences were removed to address suspected cross-contamination and a sequencing artifact. A later analysis calculated a clonal expansion index for each public chain from normalized within-repertoire ranks of inferred template counts. A later analysis computed generation probabilities with a VDJ recombination model fitted to out-of-frame rearrangements, and checked the results against IGoR. Hypergeometric tests were used in a later analysis to score TCR-TCR, TCR-HLA and TCR-CMV co-occurrence, with a repertoire-size bias correction applied to the TCR pairs. In a later analysis, false discovery rates were estimated by permuting HLA or CMV assignments 20 times. In a later analysis, co-occurring TCRs were grouped using DBSCAN, and TCRdist sequence similarity was added for clustering within HLA-allele-positive subsets. Repertoires with fewer than 30,000 or more than 120,000 public chains were left out of co-occurrence clustering, as were roughly five repertoires with anomalous nucleotide sharing. TCRdb provides this immuneACCESS table in a form limited to in-frame rearrangements. Some clones are lacking; in checked studies, under half of them reflect an unresolved V gene, and why the rest are absent is not known. D and trimming come from the DNA, and the V and J calls and clone size come from that table. The sample profile shows fewer than 250,000 clones; roughly 80% of them were found once. The ten largest clonotypes hold 2% to 2.5% of the sample.

The sample consisted of PBMCs. The chain was built from TRBV7-2 and TRBJ2-7, with 8 bases in between that match TRBD2. This clonotype originated in a woman aged 25 to 39 in good health and CMV-seropositive. Here is the DNA: TGTGCCAGCAGCTTGGACGGGACTAGCTACGAGCAGTACTTC. It is translated as CASSLDGTSYEQYF.